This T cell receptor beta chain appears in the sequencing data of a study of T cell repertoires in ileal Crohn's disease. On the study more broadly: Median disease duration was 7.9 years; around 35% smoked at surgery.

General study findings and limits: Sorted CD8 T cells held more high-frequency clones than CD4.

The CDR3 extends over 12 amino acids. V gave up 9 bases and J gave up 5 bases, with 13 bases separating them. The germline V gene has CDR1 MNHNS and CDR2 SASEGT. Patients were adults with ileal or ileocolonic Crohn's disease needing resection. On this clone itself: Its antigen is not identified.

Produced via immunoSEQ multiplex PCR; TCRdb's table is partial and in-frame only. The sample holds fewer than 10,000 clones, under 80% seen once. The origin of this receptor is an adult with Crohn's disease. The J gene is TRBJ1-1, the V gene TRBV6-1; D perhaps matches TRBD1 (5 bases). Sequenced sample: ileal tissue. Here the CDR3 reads CASVWGGTEAFF. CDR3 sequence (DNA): TGTGCCAGTGTGTGGGGGGGGACTGAAGCTTTCTTT.